This is a list of T cell receptor beta chains from one sample in a study of early T cells in non-severe SARS-CoV-2 infection. TCRdb re-called the 5' RACE reads through MiXCR, storing one row per CDR3 protein. The sample carries 30,000 to 40,000 distinct CDR3 sequences, around 5.1% recorded once. The sequencing used whole blood, collected at baseline. The receptors here all came from an adult who was a healthcare worker with PCR-confirmed SARS-CoV-2 infection or an uninfected control (not recorded which). The CDR3 runs from the conserved cysteine through the conserved F or W. The D gene is left open where the match is weak. The listing skips clone size in some rows; elsewhere it reads once, few, many or a size class.

15	many	TRBV7-2	TRBJ2-2	TRBD1	TGTGCCAGCAGCTCCGGACAGGGATACACCGGGGAGCTGTTTTTT	CASSSGQGYTGELFF
16	few	TRBV9	TRBJ2-7	TRBD1	TGTGCCAGCAGCCATAGACAGGGGCGTTACTCCTACGAGCAGTACTTC	CASSHRQGRYSYEQYF
13	many	TRBV29-1	TRBJ2-7	-	TGCAGCGTTGAAAGTGACATATTCCACGAGCAGTACTTC	CSVESDIFHEQYF
15	-	TRBV20-1	TRBJ2-1	-	TGCAGTGCTAGCCCTCTAACAAGCGGATACAATGAGCAGTTCTTC	CSASPLTSGYNEQFF
20	many	TRBV6-6	TRBJ2-2	TRBD2	TGTGCCAGCAGTTACCCAACGTCGCCGGGACTAGCGGGAGGGCCCGGGGAGCTGTTTTTT	CASSYPTSPGLAGGPGELFF
16	-	TRBV6-5	TRBJ2-7	-	TGTGCCAGCAGTTACTCGGTGGAAGAGGTGGTTTACGAGCAGTACTTC	CASSYSVEEVVYEQYF
15	many	TRBV7-9	TRBJ2-2	-	TGTGCCAGCAGCTCCCATCTCGCGAACACCGGGGAGCTGTTTTTT	CASSSHLANTGELFF
14	many	TRBV7-8	TRBJ1-5	-	TGTGCCAGCAGCTTAGAACAGGGCAATCAGCCCCAGCATTTT	CASSLEQGNQPQHF
13	many	TRBV25-1	TRBJ2-6	-	TGTGCCAGCACCGCCTCTGGGGCCAACGTCCTGACTTTC	CASTASGANVLTF
14	many	TRBV20-1	TRBJ1-2	TRBD1	TGCAGTGCTAGCTCCACCGGGACAGTCTATGGCTACACCTTC	CSASSTGTVYGYTF
16	-	TRBV12-3/TRBV12-4	TRBJ2-7	TRBD2	TGTGCCAGCAGTCTCAGACTAGCGGGGGGATCCTACGAGCAGTACTTC	CASSLRLAGGSYEQYF